A single T cell receptor beta chain is shown here with its context. Its antigen is not identified. This sample is drawn from a study of blood T cells in healthy people across ages. Whole-study results and caveats: Per million T cells, the diversity of TCR beta decreased roughly linearly as age advanced. Both higher diversity and more naive CD4+ cells marked long-lived donors when set against aged donors.

This CDR3 comprises 17 residues. The ends were cut back, 2 bases at V and 2 bases at J, with 19 bases in the middle. CDR1 MNHEY and CDR2 SVGEGT come from the germline V gene. For every donor, a draw yielded around 10 milliliters of peripheral blood. Primed by a sample-barcoded 5' primer and a J-beta primer mix, a second PCR proceeded for roughly 6 to 12 cycles. TCRdb processed the 5' RACE reads anew with MiXCR; each CDR3 protein has one entry. The repertoire consists of hundreds of thousands of distinct CDR3 sequences, with approximately 40% occurring once and the leading ten covering 30%. This TCR came from an elderly man in good health. The source material was blood. The chain has TRBV6-2 or TRBV6-3 and TRBJ2-7; maybe TRBD2 (6 bases). DNA of the CDR3: TGTGCCAGCAGTTACACGCTCCGGGACTTTAACACCTACGAGCAGTACTTC. As protein: CASSYTLRDFNTYEQYF.